One sample yielded the 16 T cell receptor beta chains listed below, sequenced in a study of control samples from healthy donors and cancer patients. TCRdb's copy holds only in-frame clones and misses some; the assay was immunoSEQ multiplex PCR. This table has some 74,000 clones, under 85% appearing once. What was sequenced was blood. The receptor source for this set is a man aged 55 to 70 in good health.

V gene TRBV19 combines with J gene TRBJ1-5; no reliable D call. V was cut by 5 bases and J by 1 base, with 6 bases left in between. This CDR3 region has 13 residues. CDR1 LNHDA and CDR2 SQIVND come from the germline V gene (reference sequence). The CDR3 is CASSWGSNQPQHF. The CDR3 DNA reads TGTGCCAGTAGTTGGGGAAGCAATCAGCCCCAGCATTTT.

The rearrangement joins TRBV14 to TRBJ2-3; D unresolved. CDR3 length: 11 residues. The germline gives CDR1 SGHDN, CDR2 FVKESK. V lost 1 base to trimming and J lost 7 bases, with 3 bases between them. CDR3 sequence (DNA): TGTGCCAGCAGCCAAGGTTATACGCAGTATTTT. This translates into CASSQGYTQYF.

CDR3 protein: CASSQDIALDGNTIYF. The CDR3 DNA reads as TGCGCCAGCAGCCAAGATATAGCATTAGACGGAAACACCATATATTTT. The chain recombines TRBV4-3 with TRBJ1-3; no clear D gene. The CDR3 extends over 16 amino acids. CDR1 and CDR2 (germline): LGHNA, YSLEER. V lost 0 bases and J 4 bases, leaving 13 bases between the germline ends.

The rearrangement links TRBV23-1 to TRBJ2-5; the D gene is possibly TRBD2 (7 bases). TRBV23-1 is labeled an ORF, and its function is uncertain. V lost 0 bases, J lost 9 bases, and 26 bases lay in between. This CDR3 spans 18 amino acids. The CDR3 loop is CASSQSSPQGRGSRAQYF. Here the CDR3 DNA reads TGCGCCAGCAGTCAATCCTCCCCCCAGGGGCGGGGGTCTAGGGCCCAGTACTTC.

As DNA, the CDR3 is TGTGCCAGCAGTTTCCCTGGACTAGCGGGACCGAACACCGGGGAGCTGTTTTTT. Translation: CASSFPGLAGPNTGELFF. The chain couples TRBV28 to TRBJ2-2, with 12 bases lining up with TRBD2. J lost 0 bases, V lost 3 bases, and 5 bases had no gene match. Germline V gene lookup returns CDR1 MDHEN and CDR2 SYDVKM. CDR3 length equals 18 residues.

This clone has a single count. The chain employs TRBV5-5 and TRBJ1-6, with TRBD1 as a possible D gene (6 bases). The germline V and J ends were trimmed by 0 bases and 10 bases, with 17 bases remaining between them. The germline CDR1 and CDR2 sequences are SGHKS and YYEKEE (reference sequence). The CDR3 totals 16 residues. CDR3 amino acids: CASSLVSSRGRSPLHF. CDR3 nucleotides: TGTGCCAGCAGCTTGGTTTCTTCCAGGGGAAGGTCACCCCTCCACTTT.

This clone was found once. The J gene is TRBJ1-1, the V gene TRBV18; D remains unclear. The CDR3 has 15 amino acids. CDR1 KGHSH and CDR2 LQKENI come from the germline V gene. Trimming pared 3 bases from V and 1 base from J, leaving 12 bases between. CDR3 nucleotide sequence: TGTGCCAGCTCACCGCAGGTAGTCCCGAACACTGAAGCTTTCTTT. The encoded protein is CASSPQVVPNTEAFF. Drawing the rest from reference TRBV18 and TRBJ1-1, the complete variable domain is NAGVMQNPRHLVRRRGQEARLRCSPMKGHSHVYWYRQLPEEGLKFMVYLQKENIIDESGMPKERFSAEFPKEGPSILRIQQVVRGDSAAYFCASSPQVVPNTEAFFGQGTRLTVV.

V usage is TRBV12-5 and J usage is TRBJ2-3, with D possibly matching TRBD1 (6 bases). The germline V gene encodes CDR1 LGHNT and CDR2 FRNRAP. The germline V and J ends were trimmed by 5 bases and 6 bases, with 9 bases remaining between them. The CDR3 sequence is 12 residues long. CDR3 loop: CASGPGQDTQYF. CDR3 nucleotides: TGTGCTAGTGGTCCCGGACAGGATACGCAGTATTTT.

The rearrangement uses TRBV7-9 and TRBJ2-3; a weak D match, TRBD2 (6 bases). Germline V gene sequence: CDR1 SEHNR, CDR2 FQNEAQ (reference sequence). V lost 2 bases to trimming and J lost 6 bases, with 12 bases between them. CDR3 length: 14 residues. CDR3 loop: CASSLLEGGDTQYF. The CDR3 DNA sequence: TGTGCCAGCAGCTTACTGGAGGGCGGGGATACGCAGTATTTT.

The rearrangement joins TRBV2 to TRBJ1-2, with D hard to call. Germline values: CDR1 SNHLY, CDR2 FYNNEI. CDR3 length equals 13 residues. V dropped 4 bases and J dropped 1 base, with 7 bases sitting between them. The CDR3 region has the DNA TGTGCCAGCAGTGTCGATGATAACTATGGCTACACCTTC. Its translation is CASSVDDNYGYTF.

The J gene is TRBJ1-5, the V gene TRBV18; no clear D gene. V shed 5 bases and J shed 0 bases, with 5 bases lying between them. The CDR3 spans 13 residues. Germline CDR1 is KGHSH and CDR2 is LQKENI. The CDR3 DNA is TGTGCCAGCTCATCCAGTAGCAATCAGCCCCAGCATTTT. Its translation: CASSSSSNQPQHF. Together with reference TRBV18 and TRBJ1-5, the CDR3 gives the full variable domain: NAGVMQNPRHLVRRRGQEARLRCSPMKGHSHVYWYRQLPEEGLKFMVYLQKENIIDESGMPKERFSAEFPKEGPSILRIQQVVRGDSAAYFCASSSSSNQPQHFGDGTRLSIL.

The chain links TRBV19 to TRBJ1-1; TRBD1 matches 8 bases. CDR1 is LNHDA, CDR2 SQIVND, per germline (reference sequence). The length of the CDR3 is 15 residues. V gave up 2 bases and J gave up 2 bases; unmatched junction bases: 4. This CDR3 is CASSIRGTGNTEAFF. The CDR3 nucleotides are TGTGCCAGTAGTATAAGAGGGACAGGTAACACTGAAGCTTTCTTT. Supplemented by reference TRBV19 and TRBJ1-1, the full variable domain reads DGGITQSPKYLFRKEGQNVTLSCEQNLNHDAMYWYRQDPGQGLRLIYYSQIVNDFQKGDIAEGYSVSREKKESFPLTVTSAQKNPTAFYLCASSIRGTGNTEAFFGQGTRLTVV.

V and J are TRBV29-1 and TRBJ2-3; D might be TRBD2 (6 bases). Germline CDR1 and CDR2: SQVTM and ANQGSEA. V was pared by 1 base and J by 7 bases, with 15 bases between. CDR3 length equals 14 residues. The CDR3 region is CSVEGPGLLNTQYF. The CDR3 DNA follows: TGCAGCGTTGAAGGTCCGGGACTCCTAAATACGCAGTATTTT.

This clone has just a few counts. This chain uses TRBV4-3 with TRBJ2-7; a possible D gene is TRBD1 (6 bases). There are 14 residues in the CDR3. Germline V lookup: CDR1 LGHNA, CDR2 YSLEER. Trimming took off 1 base at V and 6 bases at J, with 13 bases between the two ends. The CDR3 protein is CASSQVTLGGEQYF. The CDR3 nucleotides are TGCGCCAGCAGCCAAGTGACCCTAGGGGGCGAGCAGTACTTC.

A note on this clone: The junction and the germline gene differ at one end; a read error may be behind it. The rearrangement links TRBV6-1 to TRBJ2-1, with 7 bases aligning to TRBD2. This CDR3 has 15 residues. The germline CDR1 and CDR2 sequences are MNHNS and SASEGT. The CDR3 loop is CASREAGSSYNEQFF. The CDR3 nucleotides read TGTGCCAGCAGGGAAGCGGGGAGCTCCTACAATGAGCAGTTCTTC.

This chain uses TRBV4-1 with TRBJ1-5; 7 positions agree with TRBD1. The germline gives CDR1 MGHRA, CDR2 YSYEKL. The CDR3 runs to 16 residues. The trim removed 0 bases at V and 9 bases at J, leaving 11 bases unmatched. CDR3 in DNA: TGCGCCAGCAGCCAAGATCTCACAGGGGCTCTAGGGCCCCAGCATTTT. Protein: CASSQDLTGALGPQHF.